Listed below are T cell receptor beta chains from one sample, sequenced in a study of cytomegalovirus exposure and HLA in healthy donors. The data were produced by immunoSEQ multiplex PCR, yet TCRdb's version contains in-frame clones alone and is incomplete. The table has around 80,000 clones, approximately 69% seen once. The source material was PBMCs. These receptors originate from a man aged 40-50 years in good health and CMV-seropositive. The CDR3 runs from the conserved cysteine through the conserved F or W. The D gene is left open where the match is weak. The size field is filled for only some rows; it gives once, few, many or a size class.

TRBD1	-	TRBV6-5	TRBJ2-7	TGTGCCAGCAGTTCCCCGGGACAGGGGGTCTACGAGCAGTACTTC	CASSSPGQGVYEQYF
-	-	TRBV4-1	TRBJ2-5	TGCGCCAGCAGCCAAGGCAGGGTTGAGACCCAGTACTTC	CASSQGRVETQYF
TRBD1	-	TRBV2	TRBJ1-1	TGTGCCAGCAGCTTGACAGGGATAAACACTGAAGCTTTCTTT	CASSLTGINTEAFF
-	-	TRBV4-1	TRBJ1-2	TGCGCCAGCAGCCTTGACCCGTGGTCGCGGGGCTACACCTTC	CASSLDPWSRGYTF
TRBD1	-	TRBV5-5	TRBJ2-2	TGTGCCAGCAGCTTTAACAGGGGACCGATCATCGGGGAGCTGTTTTTT	CASSFNRGPIIGELFF
-	-	TRBV28	TRBJ1-5	TGTGCCAGCAGTTTATTGCAGGGGAATCAGCCCCAGCATTTT	CASSLLQGNQPQHF
-	-	TRBV6-5	TRBJ2-1	TGTGCCAGCGGGCGCCCCGGGAGTCATAATGAGCAGTTCTTC	CASGRPGSHNEQFF
-	few	TRBV4-2	TRBJ2-5	TGTGCCAGCAGCCTAACAGGGCGGGGGACGCAAGAGACCCAGTACTTC	CASSLTGRGTQETQYF
TRBD1	-	TRBV2	TRBJ1-6	TGTGCCAGCACGGGCGGACAGGGAACTCGGAATTCACCCCTCCACTTT	CASTGGQGTRNSPLHF
-	-	TRBV9	TRBJ2-1	TGTGCCAGCACCCCCGGACAACCCGGGTACAATGAGCAGTTCTTC	CASTPGQPGYNEQFF
TRBD1	-	TRBV18	TRBJ2-3	TGTGCCAGCTCATCAGGACAGGGGGCTAGCACAGATACGCAGTATTTT	CASSSGQGASTDTQYF
-	-	TRBV6-5	TRBJ1-1	TGTGCCAGCAGTTACTCTAGTAGAATGAACACTGAAGCTTTCTTT	CASSYSSRMNTEAFF
-	few	TRBV4-2	TRBJ2-5	TGTGCCAGCAGCCAAGGGGGACTCCAAGAGACCCAGTACTTC	CASSQGGLQETQYF